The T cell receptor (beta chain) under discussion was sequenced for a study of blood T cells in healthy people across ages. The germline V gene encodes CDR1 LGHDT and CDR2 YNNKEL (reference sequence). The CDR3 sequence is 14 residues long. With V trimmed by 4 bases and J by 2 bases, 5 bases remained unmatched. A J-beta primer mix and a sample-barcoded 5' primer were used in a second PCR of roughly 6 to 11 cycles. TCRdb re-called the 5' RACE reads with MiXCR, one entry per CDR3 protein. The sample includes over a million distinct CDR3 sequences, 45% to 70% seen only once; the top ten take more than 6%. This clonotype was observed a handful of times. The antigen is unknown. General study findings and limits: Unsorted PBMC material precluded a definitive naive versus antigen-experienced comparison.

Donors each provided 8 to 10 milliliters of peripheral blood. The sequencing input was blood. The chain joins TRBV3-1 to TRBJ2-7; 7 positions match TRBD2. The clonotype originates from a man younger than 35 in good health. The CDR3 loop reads CASSPAAGTYEQYF. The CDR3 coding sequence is TGTGCCAGCAGCCCCGCAGCGGGGACCTACGAGCAGTACTTC.